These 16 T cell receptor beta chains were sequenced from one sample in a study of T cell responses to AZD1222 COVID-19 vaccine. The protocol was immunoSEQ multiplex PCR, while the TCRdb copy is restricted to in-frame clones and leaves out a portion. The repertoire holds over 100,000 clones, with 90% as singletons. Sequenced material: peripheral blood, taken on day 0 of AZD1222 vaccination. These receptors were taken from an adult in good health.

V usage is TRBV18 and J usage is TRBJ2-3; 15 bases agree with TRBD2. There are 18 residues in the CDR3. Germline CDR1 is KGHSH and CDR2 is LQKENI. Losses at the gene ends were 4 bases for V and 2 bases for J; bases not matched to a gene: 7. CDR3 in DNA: TGTGCCAGCTCACGGACTAGCGGGGGGGCCGATCTCACAGATACGCAGTATTTT. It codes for CASSRTSGGADLTDTQYF.

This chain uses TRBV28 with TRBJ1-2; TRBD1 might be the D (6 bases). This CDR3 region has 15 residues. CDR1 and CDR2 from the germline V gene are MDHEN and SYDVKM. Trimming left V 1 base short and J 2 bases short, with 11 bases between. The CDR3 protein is CASSLSPQGNYGYTF. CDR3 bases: TGTGCCAGCAGTTTATCGCCTCAGGGGAACTATGGCTACACCTTC.

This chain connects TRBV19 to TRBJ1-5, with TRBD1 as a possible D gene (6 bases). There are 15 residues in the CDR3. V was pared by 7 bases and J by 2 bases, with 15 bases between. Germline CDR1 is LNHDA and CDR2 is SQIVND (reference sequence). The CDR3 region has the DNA TGTGCCAGTAAGGAACAGGGCAGGGGCAATCAGCCCCAGCATTTT. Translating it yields CASKEQGRGNQPQHF.

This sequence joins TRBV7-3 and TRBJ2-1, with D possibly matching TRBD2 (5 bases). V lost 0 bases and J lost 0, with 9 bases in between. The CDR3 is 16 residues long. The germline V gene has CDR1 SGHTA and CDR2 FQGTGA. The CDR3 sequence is CASSLTLGGSYNEQFF. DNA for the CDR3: TGTGCCAGCAGCTTAACTCTAGGAGGCTCCTACAATGAGCAGTTCTTC.

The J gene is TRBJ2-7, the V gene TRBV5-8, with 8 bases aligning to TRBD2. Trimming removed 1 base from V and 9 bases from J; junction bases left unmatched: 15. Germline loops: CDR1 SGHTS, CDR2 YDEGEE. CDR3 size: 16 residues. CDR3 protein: CASSLFRGGRGIRQYF. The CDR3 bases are TGTGCCAGCAGCTTGTTTCGGGGGGGTCGAGGTATTCGGCAGTACTTC.

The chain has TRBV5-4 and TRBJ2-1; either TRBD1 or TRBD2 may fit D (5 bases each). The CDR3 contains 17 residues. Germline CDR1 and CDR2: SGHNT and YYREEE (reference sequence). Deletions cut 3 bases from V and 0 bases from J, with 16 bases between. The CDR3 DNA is TGTGCCAGCAGCTGGGGGAGTGGCAGGAGCTCCTACAATGAGCAGTTCTTC. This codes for CASSWGSGRSSYNEQFF.

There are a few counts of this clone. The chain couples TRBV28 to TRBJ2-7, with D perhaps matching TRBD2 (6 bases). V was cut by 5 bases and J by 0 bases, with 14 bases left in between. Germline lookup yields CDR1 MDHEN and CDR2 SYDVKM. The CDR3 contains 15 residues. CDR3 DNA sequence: TGTGCCAGCAGTAATTCGGGGGTAGACTCCTACGAGCAGTACTTC. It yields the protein CASSNSGVDSYEQYF.

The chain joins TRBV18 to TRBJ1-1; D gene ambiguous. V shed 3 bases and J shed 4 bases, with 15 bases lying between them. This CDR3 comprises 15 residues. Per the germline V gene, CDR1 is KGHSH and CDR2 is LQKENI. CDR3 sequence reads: CASSPAGGAGTEAFF. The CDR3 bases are TGTGCCAGCTCACCCGCAGGAGGCGCGGGCACTGAAGCTTTCTTT.

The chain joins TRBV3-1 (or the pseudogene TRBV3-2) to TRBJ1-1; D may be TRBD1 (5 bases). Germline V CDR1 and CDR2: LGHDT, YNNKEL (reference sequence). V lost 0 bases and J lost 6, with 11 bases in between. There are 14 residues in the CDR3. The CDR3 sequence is CASSQDGRGAEAFF. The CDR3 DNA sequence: TGTGCCAGCAGCCAAGATGGGCGGGGCGCTGAAGCTTTCTTT.

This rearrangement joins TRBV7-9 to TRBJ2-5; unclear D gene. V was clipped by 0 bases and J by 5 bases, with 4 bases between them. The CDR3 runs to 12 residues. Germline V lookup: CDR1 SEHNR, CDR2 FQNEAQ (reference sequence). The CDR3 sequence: CASSLASETQYF. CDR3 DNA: TGTGCCAGCAGCTTAGCTTCGGAGACCCAGTACTTC.

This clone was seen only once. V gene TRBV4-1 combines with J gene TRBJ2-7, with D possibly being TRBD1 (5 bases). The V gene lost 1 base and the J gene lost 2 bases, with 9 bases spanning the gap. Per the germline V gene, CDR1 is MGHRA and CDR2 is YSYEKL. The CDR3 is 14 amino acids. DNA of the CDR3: TGCGCCAGCAGCCAAGTCCAGGGAACCTACGAGCAGTACTTC. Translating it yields CASSQVQGTYEQYF.

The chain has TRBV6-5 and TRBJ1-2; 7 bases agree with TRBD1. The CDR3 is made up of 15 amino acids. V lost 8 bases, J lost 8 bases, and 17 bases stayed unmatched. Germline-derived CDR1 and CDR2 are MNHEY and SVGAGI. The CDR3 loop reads CASGNHRQGSMGYTF. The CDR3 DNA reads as TGTGCCAGCGGAAACCATAGACAGGGTTCTATGGGCTACACCTTC.

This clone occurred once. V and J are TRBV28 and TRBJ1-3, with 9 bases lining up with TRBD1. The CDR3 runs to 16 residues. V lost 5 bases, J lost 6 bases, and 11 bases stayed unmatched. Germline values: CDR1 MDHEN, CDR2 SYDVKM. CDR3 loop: CASSLPPGQGENTIYF. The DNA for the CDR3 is TGTGCCAGCAGTCTACCTCCGGGACAGGGTGAAAACACCATATATTTT.

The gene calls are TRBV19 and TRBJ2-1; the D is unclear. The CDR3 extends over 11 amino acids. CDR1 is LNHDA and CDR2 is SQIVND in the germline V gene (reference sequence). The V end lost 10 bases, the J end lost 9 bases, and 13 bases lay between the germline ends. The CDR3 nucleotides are TGTGCCACCGGAATTTGGGGTGAGCAGTTCTTC. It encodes CATGIWGEQFF. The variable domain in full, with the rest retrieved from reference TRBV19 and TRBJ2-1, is DGGITQSPKYLFRKEGQNVTLSCEQNLNHDAMYWYRQDPGQGLRLIYYSQIVNDFQKGDIAEGYSVSREKKESFPLTVTSAQKNPTAFYLCATGIWGEQFFGPGTRLTVL.

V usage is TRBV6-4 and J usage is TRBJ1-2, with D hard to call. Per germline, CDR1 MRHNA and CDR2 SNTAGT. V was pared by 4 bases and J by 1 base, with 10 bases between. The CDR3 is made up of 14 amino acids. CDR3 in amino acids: CASSGSVLNYGYTF. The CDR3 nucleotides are TGTGCCAGCAGTGGGTCGGTTCTTAACTATGGCTACACCTTC.

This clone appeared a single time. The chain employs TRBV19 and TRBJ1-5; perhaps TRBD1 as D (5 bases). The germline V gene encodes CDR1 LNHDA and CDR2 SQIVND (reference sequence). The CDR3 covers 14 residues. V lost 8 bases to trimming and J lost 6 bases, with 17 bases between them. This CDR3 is CASEQGLLGQPQHF. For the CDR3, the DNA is TGTGCCAGTGAGCAGGGCTTGTTGGGTCAGCCCCAGCATTTT.